These T cell receptor beta chains were read from a single sample in a study of memory CD8 T cells in hepatitis C reinfection. Sequenced by immunoSEQ multiplex PCR; TCRdb stores in-frame clones only, minus some. Among 40,000 to 45,000 clones listed, approximately 90% were seen once. Sequenced sample: naive CD8+ T cells sorted from blood. The receptors were gathered from a man younger than 35 with hepatitis C virus infection. Each CDR3 is given with its conserved first and last residue. Fields, in order: clone size, D gene, J gene, V gene, CDR3 protein, CDR3 DNA. D genes are given only for firm matches. For some rows the clone size is stated as once, few or many, or as a class when expanded; others skip it.

abundance: .
d_gene: .
j_gene: TRBJ2-1
v_gene: TRBV27
CDR3aa: CASSLQGWYNEQFF
CDR3nt: TGTGCCAGCAGTTTACAGGGGTGGTACAATGAGCAGTTCTTC

abundance: .
d_gene: .
j_gene: TRBJ2-2
v_gene: TRBV11-2
CDR3aa: CASSTSGIRNTGELFF
CDR3nt: TGTGCCAGCAGCACCTCAGGGATTCGGAACACCGGGGAGCTGTTTTTT

abundance: .
d_gene: TRBD1
j_gene: TRBJ2-7
v_gene: TRBV13
CDR3aa: CASSLGGGVYEQYF
CDR3nt: TGTGCCAGCAGCTTAGGAGGGGGCGTTTACGAGCAGTACTTC

abundance: .
d_gene: TRBD1
j_gene: TRBJ1-1
v_gene: TRBV5-1
CDR3aa: CASSLSPGGMNTEAFF
CDR3nt: TGCGCCAGCAGCTTGTCGCCAGGGGGCATGAACACTGAAGCTTTCTTT

abundance: .
d_gene: .
j_gene: TRBJ2-7
v_gene: TRBV5-4
CDR3aa: CASNIQGSVGQYF
CDR3nt: TGTGCCAGCAACATACAGGGTTCAGTTGGGCAGTACTTC

abundance: .
d_gene: .
j_gene: TRBJ2-7
v_gene: TRBV28
CDR3aa: CASSDGYEQYF
CDR3nt: TGTGCCAGCAGTGACGGGTACGAGCAGTACTTC

abundance: .
d_gene: .
j_gene: TRBJ1-2
v_gene: TRBV29-1
CDR3aa: CSVEGGKWFGYTF
CDR3nt: TGCAGCGTTGAAGGGGGCAAGTGGTTTGGCTACACCTTC

abundance: once
d_gene: .
j_gene: TRBJ1-2
v_gene: TRBV28
CDR3aa: CASTPREGYGYTF
CDR3nt: TGTGCCAGCACCCCCAGGGAGGGCTATGGCTACACCTTC

abundance: .
d_gene: TRBD2
j_gene: TRBJ2-1
v_gene: TRBV2
CDR3aa: CASSDRLSGGDYSEQFF
CDR3nt: TGTGCCAGCAGTGACCGACTTAGCGGGGGCGACTACAGTGAGCAGTTCTTC

abundance: .
d_gene: .
j_gene: TRBJ2-1
v_gene: TRBV19
CDR3aa: CASSIAGTGTNEQFF
CDR3nt: TGTGCCAGTAGTATAGCGGGAACAGGGACCAATGAGCAGTTCTTC

abundance: .
d_gene: .
j_gene: TRBJ1-2
v_gene: TRBV7-6
CDR3aa: CASSQGGSYGYTF
CDR3nt: TGTGCCAGCAGCCAGGGTGGCAGCTATGGCTACACCTTC

abundance: .
d_gene: TRBD2
j_gene: TRBJ2-1
v_gene: TRBV5-4
CDR3aa: CASSWGLAGASNEQFF
CDR3nt: TGTGCCAGCAGCTGGGGACTAGCGGGAGCCTCTAATGAGCAGTTCTTC

abundance: .
d_gene: .
j_gene: TRBJ2-3
v_gene: TRBV15
CDR3aa: CATSVRGGTDTQYF
CDR3nt: TGTGCCACCAGCGTCAGAGGTGGCACAGATACGCAGTATTTT

abundance: .
d_gene: TRBD2
j_gene: TRBJ2-1
v_gene: TRBV27
CDR3aa: CASSALERGGLYNEQFF
CDR3nt: TGTGCCAGCAGTGCCCTTGAGCGGGGGGGCCTCTACAATGAGCAGTTCTTC

abundance: .
d_gene: TRBD2
j_gene: TRBJ2-7
v_gene: TRBV28
CDR3aa: CASSPLPSGAYEQYF
CDR3nt: TGTGCCAGCAGTCCCCTACCTAGCGGAGCCTACGAGCAGTACTTC

abundance: .
d_gene: .
j_gene: TRBJ1-4
v_gene: TRBV27
CDR3aa: CASSHYATNEKLFF
CDR3nt: TGTGCCAGCAGTCACTATGCAACTAATGAAAAACTGTTTTTT

abundance: .
d_gene: TRBD2
j_gene: TRBJ2-3
v_gene: TRBV28
CDR3aa: CASSLMASGWSRDTQYF
CDR3nt: TGTGCCAGCAGTTTGATGGCTAGCGGATGGAGTCGGGATACGCAGTATTTT

abundance: .
d_gene: .
j_gene: TRBJ1-6
v_gene: TRBV19
CDR3aa: CASSIAGGGSPLHF
CDR3nt: TGTGCCAGTAGTATAGCTGGGGGAGGATCACCCCTCCACTTT

abundance: once
d_gene: TRBD1
j_gene: TRBJ1-5
v_gene: TRBV7-2
CDR3aa: CASSLERQGANQPQHF
CDR3nt: TGTGCCAGCAGCTTAGAACGACAGGGGGCAAATCAGCCCCAGCATTTT

abundance: .
d_gene: TRBD1
j_gene: TRBJ2-6
v_gene: TRBV11-2
CDR3aa: CASSPGQGGPGANVLTF
CDR3nt: TGTGCCAGCAGCCCGGGACAGGGGGGCCCCGGGGCCAACGTCCTGACTTTC

abundance: .
d_gene: TRBD2
j_gene: TRBJ2-2
v_gene: TRBV2
CDR3aa: CASSPLAGGPGELFF
CDR3nt: TGTGCCAGCAGTCCACTAGCGGGAGGGCCCGGGGAGCTGTTTTTT

abundance: .
d_gene: TRBD1
j_gene: TRBJ2-2
v_gene: TRBV7-8
CDR3aa: CASSLHRDRGRYTGELFF
CDR3nt: TGTGCCAGCAGCCTTCACCGGGACAGGGGCCGATACACCGGGGAGCTGTTTTTT

abundance: .
d_gene: TRBD1
j_gene: TRBJ2-3
v_gene: TRBV11-3
CDR3aa: CASSSLGQGMEDTQYF
CDR3nt: TGTGCCAGCAGTTCCCTGGGACAGGGGATGGAAGATACGCAGTATTTT

abundance: .
d_gene: TRBD2
j_gene: TRBJ2-1
v_gene: TRBV29-1
CDR3aa: CSVDERGDYNEQFF
CDR3nt: TGCAGCGTTGATGAGCGGGGGGACTACAATGAGCAGTTCTTC

abundance: .
d_gene: TRBD2
j_gene: TRBJ2-5
v_gene: TRBV6-6
CDR3aa: CASSRLAGGLETQYF
CDR3nt: TGTGCCAGCAGCAGACTAGCGGGAGGGTTGGAGACCCAGTACTTC

abundance: .
d_gene: .
j_gene: TRBJ2-2
v_gene: TRBV7-6
CDR3aa: CASSPASSSNTGELFF
CDR3nt: TGTGCCAGCAGCCCTGCTAGCTCCTCGAACACCGGGGAGCTGTTTTTT

abundance: .
d_gene: .
j_gene: TRBJ2-3
v_gene: TRBV7-6
CDR3aa: CASSLAPQGASGRTSTDTQYF
CDR3nt: TGTGCCAGCAGCTTAGCCCCACAGGGGGCTAGCGGGCGAACTAGCACAGATACGCAGTATTTT

abundance: .
d_gene: .
j_gene: TRBJ2-1
v_gene: TRBV11-2
CDR3aa: CASSLVAGVNEQFF
CDR3nt: TGTGCCAGCAGCTTAGTCGCAGGGGTGAATGAGCAGTTCTTC

abundance: .
d_gene: TRBD2
j_gene: TRBJ2-2
v_gene: TRBV4-1
CDR3aa: CASGTSGRADGELFF
CDR3nt: TGCGCCAGCGGTACTAGCGGGAGGGCCGACGGGGAGCTGTTTTTT

abundance: .
d_gene: .
j_gene: TRBJ2-1
v_gene: TRBV6-5
CDR3aa: CASSYSPGSYNEQFF
CDR3nt: TGTGCCAGCAGTTATTCTCCGGGATCCTACAATGAGCAGTTCTTC

abundance: .
d_gene: .
j_gene: TRBJ2-3
v_gene: TRBV20-1
CDR3aa: CSASLTDTQYF
CDR3nt: TGCAGTGCTAGTCTCACAGATACGCAGTATTTT

abundance: .
d_gene: .
j_gene: TRBJ2-6
v_gene: TRBV7-9
CDR3aa: CASSPSQYLSGANVLTF
CDR3nt: TGTGCCAGCAGCCCCTCCCAGTACCTCTCTGGGGCCAACGTCCTGACTTTC

abundance: .
d_gene: TRBD1
j_gene: TRBJ1-2
v_gene: TRBV7-2
CDR3aa: CASSLTGEHYGYTF
CDR3nt: TGTGCCAGCAGCTTGACAGGGGAGCACTATGGCTACACCTTC

abundance: .
d_gene: TRBD1
j_gene: TRBJ1-1
v_gene: TRBV6-6
CDR3aa: CASSYPGTGDGAFF
CDR3nt: TGTGCCAGCAGTTACCCCGGGACAGGGGACGGAGCTTTCTTT

abundance: .
d_gene: TRBD2
j_gene: TRBJ2-1
v_gene: TRBV4-2
CDR3aa: CASSQEMGTSGGVREFF
CDR3nt: TGTGCCAGCAGCCAAGAAATGGGGACTAGCGGGGGGGTAAGGGAGTTCTTC

abundance: .
d_gene: TRBD1
j_gene: TRBJ2-5
v_gene: TRBV5-6
CDR3aa: CASSSAMTGTQETQYF
CDR3nt: TGTGCCAGCAGCTCAGCGATGACAGGGACCCAAGAGACCCAGTACTTC

abundance: once
d_gene: TRBD1
j_gene: TRBJ2-5
v_gene: TRBV7-9
CDR3aa: CASSPGQGSETQYF
CDR3nt: TGTGCCAGCAGCCCAGGACAGGGTTCGGAGACCCAGTACTTC

abundance: .
d_gene: .
j_gene: TRBJ2-3
v_gene: TRBV5-6
CDR3aa: CASSLGQALDTQYF
CDR3nt: TGTGCCAGCAGCTTGGGGCAGGCCTTAGATACGCAGTATTTT

abundance: few
d_gene: .
j_gene: TRBJ2-7
v_gene: TRBV6-6
CDR3aa: CASSSHEGENEQYF
CDR3nt: TGTGCCAGCAGCTCCCATGAGGGAGAGAACGAGCAGTACTTC

abundance: .
d_gene: TRBD2
j_gene: TRBJ2-3
v_gene: TRBV30
CDR3aa: CAWSTGTSGSTDTQYF
CDR3nt: TGTGCCTGGAGTACCGGGACTAGCGGATCCACAGATACGCAGTATTTT

abundance: .
d_gene: TRBD2
j_gene: TRBJ2-1
v_gene: TRBV14
CDR3aa: CASSHLAGGANEQFF
CDR3nt: TGTGCCAGCAGCCATCTAGCGGGAGGGGCCAATGAGCAGTTCTTC

abundance: .
d_gene: .
j_gene: TRBJ1-1
v_gene: TRBV19
CDR3aa: CASSSRPRTEAFF
CDR3nt: TGTGCCAGTAGTTCCCGACCGCGGACTGAAGCTTTCTTT

abundance: .
d_gene: .
j_gene: TRBJ2-7
v_gene: TRBV7-9
CDR3aa: CASSPGAPYEQYF
CDR3nt: TGTGCCAGCAGCCCGGGAGCCCCCTACGAGCAGTACTTC

abundance: .
d_gene: TRBD2
j_gene: TRBJ2-5
v_gene: TRBV2
CDR3aa: CASSPGLAGGNQETQYF
CDR3nt: TGTGCCAGCAGCCCGGGACTAGCGGGAGGGAACCAAGAGACCCAGTACTTC

abundance: .
d_gene: TRBD1
j_gene: TRBJ1-2
v_gene: TRBV6-1
CDR3aa: CASSEVGGADIGYTF
CDR3nt: TGTGCCAGCAGTGAAGTAGGGGGCGCTGATATTGGCTACACCTTC

abundance: .
d_gene: .
j_gene: TRBJ2-7
v_gene: TRBV2
CDR3aa: CASSGPRTGKNYEQYF
CDR3nt: TGTGCCAGCAGTGGTCCCCGGACTGGGAAAAACTACGAGCAGTACTTC

abundance: .
d_gene: .
j_gene: TRBJ1-1
v_gene: TRBV9
CDR3aa: CASSVGEAGDTEAFF
CDR3nt: TGTGCCAGCAGCGTAGGAGAGGCGGGGGACACTGAAGCTTTCTTT

abundance: .
d_gene: .
j_gene: TRBJ1-1
v_gene: TRBV4-1
CDR3aa: CASSQERVRTEAFF
CDR3nt: TGCGCCAGCAGCCAAGAGAGGGTAAGAACTGAAGCTTTCTTT

abundance: .
d_gene: TRBD1
j_gene: TRBJ1-5
v_gene: TRBV2
CDR3aa: CASRWTGDRPQHF
CDR3nt: TGTGCCAGCAGATGGACAGGGGATAGGCCCCAGCATTTT

abundance: .
d_gene: TRBD1
j_gene: TRBJ2-7
v_gene: TRBV29-1
CDR3aa: CSVVLETGTYEQYF
CDR3nt: TGCAGCGTTGTTCTCGAGACAGGGACCTACGAGCAGTACTTC

abundance: once
d_gene: .
j_gene: TRBJ2-1
v_gene: TRBV4-1
CDR3aa: CASSQEGGGGSSYNEQFF
CDR3nt: TGCGCCAGCAGCCAAGAAGGGGGCGGGGGGAGCTCCTACAATGAGCAGTTCTTC

abundance: .
d_gene: TRBD1
j_gene: TRBJ1-4
v_gene: TRBV7-2
CDR3aa: CASSPYWTGPNEKLFF
CDR3nt: TGTGCCAGCAGTCCATACTGGACAGGGCCGAATGAAAAACTGTTTTTT

abundance: .
d_gene: TRBD2
j_gene: TRBJ2-1
v_gene: TRBV7-3
CDR3aa: CASSWGGSYNEQFF
CDR3nt: TGTGCCAGCAGCTGGGGGGGATCCTACAATGAGCAGTTCTTC

abundance: .
d_gene: .
j_gene: TRBJ2-7
v_gene: TRBV19
CDR3aa: CASSIGLGTSYEQYF
CDR3nt: TGTGCCAGTAGTATCGGACTGGGTACCTCCTACGAGCAGTACTTC

abundance: .
d_gene: .
j_gene: TRBJ2-2
v_gene: TRBV27
CDR3aa: CASRPGGTNTGELFF
CDR3nt: TGTGCCAGCAGGCCGGGTGGTACGAACACCGGGGAGCTGTTTTTT

abundance: .
d_gene: .
j_gene: TRBJ1-1
v_gene: TRBV7-9
CDR3aa: CASSKFVREMEAFF
CDR3nt: TGTGCCAGCAGCAAATTTGTACGCGAGATGGAAGCTTTCTTT

abundance: .
d_gene: TRBD1
j_gene: TRBJ2-7
v_gene: TRBV7-8
CDR3aa: CASSLPVGDRDYEQYF
CDR3nt: TGTGCCAGCAGCCTACCTGTAGGGGACAGGGACTACGAGCAGTACTTC

abundance: .
d_gene: .
j_gene: TRBJ2-5
v_gene: TRBV29-1
CDR3aa: CSVVADPRGWETQYF
CDR3nt: TGCAGCGTTGTTGCTGATCCTCGGGGTTGGGAGACCCAGTACTTC

abundance: .
d_gene: TRBD2
j_gene: TRBJ2-2
v_gene: TRBV5-1
CDR3aa: CASSKTSGNTGELFF
CDR3nt: TGCGCCAGCAGCAAGACTAGCGGGAACACCGGGGAGCTGTTTTTT

abundance: .
d_gene: .
j_gene: TRBJ1-1
v_gene: TRBV5-6
CDR3aa: CASSFGGEAFF
CDR3nt: TGTGCCAGCAGCTTCGGGGGTGAAGCTTTCTTT